This note documents a single TCR beta chain sequence. Its antigen is not known. The study ran its PCR with 60 Vbeta and 13 Jbeta primers. Produced via immunoSEQ multiplex PCR; TCRdb's table is partial and in-frame only. Found here are about 97,000 clones, 75% to 90% of them singletons; the top ten hold just over 2.5%. The data originate from a study of cytomegalovirus exposure and HLA in healthy donors. As for the study in general: There were approximately 400 genotyped donors. Of these, roughly 86% fell in the genetic ancestry cluster associated with self-reported Caucasian donors.

Whole-study findings and limits: Some TCR beta chains (about 170 of them) were listed as cytomegalovirus-associated. Later analysis identified several of the most significant clusters that appeared linked to common viral pathogens. While the bulk of TCR sequences proved rare, some public TCRs turned up in many donors.

Sequencing used PBMCs. The receptor was isolated from a man aged 35-49 years in good health and CMV-seronegative.

The CDR3 DNA is TGTGCCAGCAGCCAAGTTCAGGTAGAATCCTACGAGCAGTACTTC. Protein product: CASSQVQVESYEQYF. The chain joins TRBV4-2 to TRBJ2-7, with D unresolved. This CDR3 has 15 amino acids. The V end lost 1 base, the J end lost 1 base, and 11 bases lay between the germline ends. CDR1 is LGHNA and CDR2 is YNFKEQ in the germline V gene.